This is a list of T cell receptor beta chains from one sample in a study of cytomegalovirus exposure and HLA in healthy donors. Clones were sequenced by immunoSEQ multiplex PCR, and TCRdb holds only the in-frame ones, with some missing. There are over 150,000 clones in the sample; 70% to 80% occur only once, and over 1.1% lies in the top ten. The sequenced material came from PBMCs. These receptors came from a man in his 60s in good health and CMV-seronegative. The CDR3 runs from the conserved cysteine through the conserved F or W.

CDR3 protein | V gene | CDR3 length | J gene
CAWHGGVGTDTQYF | TRBV30 | 14 | TRBJ2-3
CASMRGDNYNSPLHF | TRBV6-1 | 15 | TRBJ1-6
CASSFPLAGGFNEQFF | TRBV7-2 | 16 | TRBJ2-1
CASSLGQGERETQYF | TRBV28 | 15 | TRBJ2-5
CASSLVPRQETQYF | TRBV5-1 | 14 | TRBJ2-5
CASSLLLGDEKLFF | TRBV28 | 14 | TRBJ1-4
CASSERSVNSYEQYF | TRBV6-1 | 15 | TRBJ2-7
CASSSVGRHQETQYF | TRBV5-1 | 15 | TRBJ2-5
CASSYSLVGYTF | TRBV19 | 12 | TRBJ1-2
CASSPNYEQYF | TRBV7-9 | 11 | TRBJ2-7
CASRHGATNEKLFF | TRBV7-9 | 14 | TRBJ1-4
CASSQDPTGDGNYGYTF | TRBV4-3 | 17 | TRBJ1-2
CASSFETDSYEQYF | TRBV11-2 | 14 | .
CASSIRDSQPGGNTIYF | TRBV19 | 17 | TRBJ1-3
CASRFTGELFF | TRBV27 | 11 | TRBJ2-2
CASTGAGVIKSYEQYF | TRBV28 | 16 | .
CASSIQGDQPQHF | TRBV5-1 | 13 | TRBJ1-5
CASSPETTGGIFHEQFF | TRBV7-9 | 17 | TRBJ2-1
CAISEGQLQETQYF | TRBV10-3 | 14 | TRBJ2-5
CASRTGQGATEAFF | TRBV28 | 14 | TRBJ1-1
CASSSTRGSRLQETQYF | TRBV7-8 | 17 | TRBJ2-5
CASSLGLAATYEQYF | TRBV4-3 | 15 | TRBJ2-7